Shown below are 26 T cell receptor beta chains from a single sample sequenced in a study of response to subunit inactivated influenza vaccine. TCRdb processed the RT-PCR reads anew with MiXCR; each CDR3 protein has one entry. The data contain fewer than 600,000 distinct CDR3 sequences, roughly 7.9% of them singletons. The sequenced sample was PBMCs from blood, obtained 23 to 25 months after vaccination. The receptors here all came from a man between 50 and 69 years old who received an inactivated influenza vaccine.

The V call is TRBV14, the J call TRBJ2-2, with TRBD1 as a possible D gene (6 bases). V was pared by 4 bases and J by 7 bases, with 10 bases between. The CDR3 consists of 13 residues. CDR1 is SGHDN and CDR2 is FVKESK in the germline V gene. The CDR3 sequence is CASSRGGFGELFF. CDR3 sequence (DNA): TGTGCCAGCAGCCGAGGGGGTTTCGGGGAGCTGTTTTTT.

In its sample, this clonotype was seen many times. V usage is TRBV5-1 and J usage is TRBJ2-3, with TRBD2 matching over 8 bases. CDR1 SGHRS and CDR2 YFSETQ come from the germline V gene. The CDR3 length is 14 residues. Trimming at V came to 10 bases and at J to 1 base, leaving 8 bases not matched to a gene. CDR3 nucleotides: TGCGCCCGGGGGGGCAATCAAGGCACAGATACGCAGTATTTT. It codes for CARGGNQGTDTQYF.

This clonotype was found many times. The rearrangement uses TRBV4-2 and TRBJ2-1, with 7 bases fitting TRBD2. In germline, CDR1 is LGHNA, CDR2 YNFKEQ. This CDR3 spans 16 amino acids. With 0 bases clipped from V and 9 bases from J, the junction kept 11 bases outside the gene matches. CDR3 sequence reads: CASSQDLGSGTSEQFF. The DNA for the CDR3 is TGTGCCAGCAGCCAAGATCTTGGGAGCGGGACTTCTGAGCAGTTCTTC.

In its sample, this clonotype was seen many times. The V gene is TRBV12-3 or TRBV12-4, the J gene TRBJ2-7, with unresolved D. This CDR3 has 12 amino acids. V shed 9 bases and J shed 3 bases, with 12 bases lying between them. CDR3 loop: CASMSQFYEQYF. The CDR3 DNA follows: TGTGCCAGTATGTCCCAATTCTACGAGCAGTACTTC.

J is TRBJ2-1 and V is TRBV12-3 or TRBV12-4; D may be TRBD2 (6 bases). V shed 1 base and J shed 2 bases, with 9 bases lying between them. This CDR3 is 15 amino acids long. CDR3 in DNA: TGTGCCAGCAGTTTAGGGGGGGTAGCCTACAATGAGCAGTTCTTC. Its protein product is CASSLGGVAYNEQFF.

This chain uses TRBV11-2 with TRBJ2-2; D may correspond to TRBD1 or TRBD2 (5 bases each). V gave up 0 bases and J gave up 6 bases, with 11 bases separating them. The CDR3 has 15 residues. CDR1 is SGHAT and CDR2 is FQNNGV in the germline V gene. Here the CDR3 DNA reads TGTGCCAGCAGCTTAGATGGGACCGCGGCCGGGGAGCTGTTTTTT. Its translation: CASSLDGTAAGELFF. Based on the CDR3 plus reference TRBV11-2 and TRBJ2-2, the full variable domain is EAGVAQSPRYKIIEKRQSVAFWCNPISGHATLYWYQQILGQGPKLLIQFQNNGVVDDSQLPKDRFSAERLKGVDSTLKIQPAKLEDSAVYLCASSLDGTAAGELFFGEGSRLTVL.

The chain recombines TRBV18 with TRBJ1-2; D call uncertain. This CDR3 is 13 amino acids long. CDR1 is KGHSH, CDR2 LQKENI, per germline. V gave up 0 bases and J gave up 7 bases, with 9 bases separating them. The CDR3 DNA is TGTGCCAGCTCACCACCTCTCGTAGGTGGCTACACCTTC. It codes for CASSPPLVGGYTF.

This clonotype has just a few counts. The chain couples TRBV20-1 to TRBJ2-1, with 10 bases matching TRBD2. This CDR3 is built from 17 residues. V shed 3 bases and J 3 bases; nucleotides not matched to a gene: 11. The germline V gene has CDR1 DFQATT and CDR2 SNEGSKA (reference sequence). The CDR3 DNA is TGCAGTGCTAGCGACCTAGCGGGAGCCTCGCTCTACAATGAGCAGTTCTTC. It is translated as CSASDLAGASLYNEQFF.

This clonotype showed up just a few times. The chain links TRBV6-2 or TRBV6-3 to TRBJ1-5; TRBD1 agrees at 7 bases. This CDR3 has 14 amino acids. Germline V gene lookup returns CDR1 MNHEY and CDR2 SVGEGT. Unmatched junction bases numbered 6, after V lost 6 bases and J lost 4 bases. The CDR3: CASRTGRINQPQHF. In nucleotides, the CDR3 is TGTGCCAGCAGGACAGGGAGGATAAATCAGCCCCAGCATTTT.

V usage is TRBV27 and J usage is TRBJ2-7, with D possibly TRBD1 on 6 matching bases. Trimming took off 2 bases at V and 0 bases at J, with 14 bases between the two ends. The CDR3 consists of 16 residues. Germline V gene data show CDR1 as MNHEY and CDR2 as SMNVEV (reference sequence). For the CDR3, the DNA is TGTGCCAGCAGTTTAACATGGACAGTCCGCTCCTACGAGCAGTACTTC. Protein sequence: CASSLTWTVRSYEQYF.

A note on this clonotype: A much larger clone is a single base away; this may be a read error. The chain has TRBV27 and TRBJ2-4; weak D call: TRBD2 (6 bases). From germline, CDR1 is MNHEY and CDR2 SMNVEV (reference sequence). This CDR3 region has 14 residues. V was pared by 6 bases and J by 5 bases, with 14 bases between. Written as DNA, the CDR3 is TGTGCCAGCAGCCGGGGACTCCAACAAAACATTCAGTACTTC. It encodes CASSRGLQQNIQYF.

V is TRBV9 and J is TRBJ1-6; TRBD1 is a possible D gene (6 bases). Trimming cost V 4 bases and J 7 bases, with 15 bases left between them. Germline CDR1 and CDR2: SGDLS and YYNGEE. This CDR3 has 15 amino acids. The CDR3 nucleotides read TGTGCCAGCAGCCCCAATGAAGGGGGAAATTCACCCCTCCACTTT. Its protein product is CASSPNEGGNSPLHF.

Ten or more counts support this clonotype. The rearrangement joins TRBV20-1 to TRBJ2-3; 13 positions match TRBD2. The length of the CDR3 is 16 residues. CDR1 DFQATT and CDR2 SNEGSKA come from the germline V gene (reference sequence). The trim removed 0 bases at V and 5 bases at J, leaving 5 bases unmatched. The CDR3 reads CSARDLTSGGIDTQYF. The CDR3 nucleotides read TGCAGTGCTAGAGATCTGACTAGCGGGGGGATAGATACGCAGTATTTT.

This clonotype was observed at least ten times. V usage is TRBV6-6 and J usage is TRBJ1-5; D uncertain. This CDR3 has 12 residues. Trimming took off 5 bases at V and 7 bases at J, with 9 bases between the two ends. CDR1 is MNHNY, CDR2 SVGAGI, per germline (reference sequence). As DNA, the CDR3 is TGTGCCAGCAGTCGGGTCGGGCAGCCCCAGCATTTT. As protein: CASSRVGQPQHF.

This clonotype turned up a few times. V is TRBV20-1 and J is TRBJ2-1, with D possibly being TRBD1 or TRBD2 (6 bases each). Germline CDR1 reads DFQATT; CDR2 reads SNEGSKA (reference sequence). Trimming removed 4 bases at V and 2 bases at J, with 15 bases between. The CDR3 has 15 residues. CDR3 DNA sequence: TGCAGTGCTACTTTCGTTCGGGGGCCCTACAATGAGCAGTTCTTC. Protein sequence: CSATFVRGPYNEQFF.

J is TRBJ1-3 and V is TRBV20-1; D gene unclear. Germline CDR1 DFQATT, CDR2 SNEGSKA (reference sequence). V lost 1 base to trimming and J lost 4 bases, with 8 bases between them. The CDR3 covers 13 residues. The CDR3 coding sequence is TGCAGTGCTAGAGGGCCGGGGGGAAACACCATATATTTT. Its translation is CSARGPGGNTIYF.

The genes are TRBV5-1 and TRBJ2-3; D is unresolved. The CDR3 spans 14 residues. V lost 0 bases and J 2 bases, leaving 7 bases between the germline ends. Germline CDR1 and CDR2: SGHRS and YFSETQ. The CDR3 DNA reads as TGCGCCAGCAGCTTGGATCTGATCACAGATACGCAGTATTTT. This gives the protein CASSLDLITDTQYF.

The table lists this clonotype with a few counts. Written as DNA, the CDR3 is TGCAGCGTTGGGGCCGGTAGCGGGCAGCTTGAGCAGTTCTTC. Residues: CSVGAGSGQLEQFF. The chain carries TRBV29-1 and TRBJ2-1; 7 positions match TRBD2. This CDR3 contains 14 residues. Trimming at V came to 4 bases and at J to 9 bases, leaving 12 bases not matched to a gene. CDR1 SQVTM and CDR2 ANQGSEA come from the germline V gene.

This clonotype has more than one count but fewer than ten. The gene calls are TRBV3-1 and TRBJ2-2, with D hard to call. Trimming cost V 1 base and J 4 bases, with 7 bases left between them. The CDR3 spans 14 residues. Germline assignment: CDR1 LGHDT and CDR2 YNNKEL (reference sequence). CDR3 bases: TGTGCCAGCAGCCAAGGCCCCGGCACCGGGGAGCTGTTTTTT. This encodes CASSQGPGTGELFF. Together with reference TRBV3-1 and TRBJ2-2, the CDR3 gives the full variable domain: DTAVSQTPKYLVTQMGNDKSIKCEQNLGHDTMYWYKQDSKKFLKIMFSYNNKELIINETVPNRFSPKSPDKAHLNLHINSLELGDSAVYFCASSQGPGTGELFFGEGSRLTVL.

This clonotype has only a few counts. The gene calls are TRBV27 and TRBJ2-5, with D unclear. CDR1 and CDR2 from the germline V gene are MNHEY and SMNVEV (reference sequence). The CDR3 consists of 17 residues. V lost 5 bases and J 2 bases, leaving 21 bases between the germline ends. The CDR3 DNA reads as TGTGCCAGCAGTCCCCACCTTATGGCGGCGCTTCAAGAGACCCAGTACTTC. It translates to CASSPHLMAALQETQYF.

To note about this clonotype: This clone may be a read error of a much larger clone one base away. The V gene is TRBV7-9, the J gene TRBJ2-3; the D is unclear. Germline-derived CDR1 and CDR2 are SEHNR and FQNEAQ (reference sequence). The CDR3 has 13 residues. Trimming stripped 8 bases from V and 3 bases from J, with 12 bases between. The CDR3 DNA follows: TGTGCCAGCTGCCAATCGGTTACAGATACGCAGTATTTT. Its translation is CASCQSVTDTQYF.

This clonotype was seen repeatedly, ten times or more. The rearrangement joins TRBV12-3 or TRBV12-4 to TRBJ1-5; D gene uncertain. CDR3 size: 13 residues. V was pared by 6 bases and J by 4 bases, with 10 bases between. The CDR3 coding sequence is TGTGCCAGCAGCTTGGCGCGGAATCAGCCCCAGCATTTT. Protein: CASSLARNQPQHF.

This chain uses TRBV9 with TRBJ2-5; D is unclear. Trimming shortened V by 0 bases and J by 5 bases, and 11 bases separated the two germline ends. From germline, CDR1 is SGDLS and CDR2 YYNGEE. The CDR3 spans 14 residues. The CDR3 reads CASSVEARVETQYF. The CDR3 nucleotides are TGTGCCAGCAGCGTAGAGGCCAGAGTGGAGACCCAGTACTTC.

This clonotype was observed a few times. This chain uses TRBV7-7 with TRBJ2-1; possibly TRBD2 for D (6 bases). Trimming took 0 bases from V and 7 from J, leaving 10 bases between them. CDR1 and CDR2 (germline): SSHAT, FNYEAQ (reference sequence). The CDR3 is 14 amino acids. CDR3 loop: CASSLAEGLNEQFF. CDR3 nucleotide sequence: TGTGCCAGCAGCTTAGCGGAGGGGCTAAATGAGCAGTTCTTC.

The chain uses TRBV6-1 and TRBJ2-7, with 7 bases aligning to TRBD1. There are 15 residues in the CDR3. With 6 bases clipped from V and 2 bases from J, the junction kept 10 bases outside the gene matches. Germline-derived CDR1 and CDR2 are MNHNS and SASEGT. CDR3: CASRVGAGGTYEQYF. The CDR3 DNA is TGTGCCAGCAGAGTTGGGGCAGGGGGAACCTACGAGCAGTACTTC.

In this sample, this clonotype turned up many times. V gene TRBV5-6 combines with J gene TRBJ2-7, with 8 bases aligning to TRBD1. The CDR3 sequence is 15 residues long. Per germline, CDR1 SGHDT and CDR2 YYEEEE. The junction had 9 bases not matched to a gene; V was cut back by 4 bases and J by 3 bases. CDR3 in amino acids: CASSGTGTGYYEQYF. CDR3 coding DNA: TGTGCCAGCAGCGGAACCGGGACAGGCTACTACGAGCAGTACTTC.